This T cell receptor (beta chain) was identified during a study of T cells in Graves' hyperthyroidism and ophthalmopathy. Regions amplified from RNA transcripts were the TCR beta CDR3 regions. First-round RT-PCR of the TCR CDR3 relied on the HTBI primer set. TCRdb re-analysed the multiplex PCR reads in MiXCR, keeping a single row per CDR3 protein. Seen here are a few hundred thousand distinct CDR3 sequences, about 15% observed once, and the top ten hold 30% to 35%. Germline V gene lookup returns CDR1 MNHEY and CDR2 SMNVEV (reference sequence). CDR3 length: 16 residues. V was pared by 2 bases and J by 2 bases, with 10 bases between.

The origin of this receptor is a woman between 25 and 40 years old with Graves' hyperthyroidism. The gene calls are TRBV27 and TRBJ1-6; TRBD1 is a possible D gene (5 bases). Material: blood. CDR3 sequence reads: CASSLVPGAYNSPLHF. CDR3 DNA: TGTGCCAGCAGTTTAGTTCCGGGGGCCTATAATTCACCCCTCCACTTT.